The 12 T cell receptor beta chains presented below share a single source sample, sequenced in a study of cytomegalovirus exposure and HLA in healthy donors. PCR primers comprised 60 Vbeta and 13 Jbeta primers. Here immunoSEQ multiplex PCR was the method, and the copy in TCRdb shows in-frame clones only, minus some. The sample records over 40,000 clones, under 75% being singletons. The sample taken for sequencing was PBMCs. The receptors come from a man aged 25 to 40 in good health and CMV-seronegative.

This chain uses TRBV5-4 with TRBJ1-4; TRBD1 matches 8 bases. Trimming took 4 bases from V and 2 from J; bases not matched to a gene: 4. The germline gives CDR1 SGHNT, CDR2 YYREEE (reference sequence). This CDR3 comprises 15 residues. The DNA of the CDR3 is TGTGCCAGCAGCAGGACAGGGATGACTAATGAAAAACTGTTTTTT. Translating it yields CASSRTGMTNEKLFF.

This clone occurred once. The chain recombines TRBV12-5 with TRBJ2-7; 7 bases map to TRBD2. Germline V gene data show CDR1 as LGHNT and CDR2 as FRNRAP. V lost 0 bases to trimming and J lost 3 bases; unmatched junction nucleotides: 8. There are 16 residues in the CDR3. The CDR3: CASGLVLGGLGYEQYF. The CDR3 DNA reads TGTGCTAGTGGTTTGGTACTGGGAGGGTTGGGCTACGAGCAGTACTTC.

This chain uses TRBV6-5 with TRBJ2-2; no firm D call. Germline CDR1 and CDR2: MNHEY and SVGAGI. V shed 4 bases and J shed 3 bases, with 12 bases lying between them. The CDR3 covers 15 residues. CDR3 sequence (DNA): TGTGCCAGCAGTTTATTTGACTTCGACACCGGGGAGCTGTTTTTT. Translated, it gives CASSLFDFDTGELFF.

This chain joins TRBV6-1 and TRBJ1-5; the match to TRBD1 covers 8 bases. V gave up 6 bases and J gave up 7 bases; unmatched junction bases: 5. The CDR3 runs 13 residues. CDR1 and CDR2 (germline): MNHNS, SASEGT. The CDR3 coding sequence is TGTGCCAGCAGAGACAGGGGTGAGCAGCCCCAGCATTTT. This codes for CASRDRGEQPQHF.

The sample holds one count of this clone. The chain has TRBV10-1 and TRBJ2-1, with 8 positions matching TRBD2. CDR1 and CDR2 from the germline V gene are WNHNN and SYGVQD (reference sequence). Unmatched junction bases numbered 12, after V lost 7 bases and J lost 4 bases. This CDR3 has 16 amino acids. This chain's CDR3 is CASNEAGEGLYNEQFF. The DNA for the CDR3 is TGCGCCAGCAACGAAGCGGGAGAGGGTTTGTACAATGAGCAGTTCTTC.

The rearrangement joins TRBV7-8 to TRBJ2-1; 9 bases map to TRBD1. Germline assignment: CDR1 SGHVS and CDR2 FQNEAQ. The CDR3 consists of 16 residues. The ends lost 5 bases at V and 4 bases at J; junction bases unmatched: 9. The DNA for the CDR3 is TGTGCCAGCAGCCTGTCCGGACAGGGGCTTTACAATGAGCAGTTCTTC. This encodes CASSLSGQGLYNEQFF.

J is TRBJ2-1 and V is TRBV5-6, with D hard to call. The germline V gene has CDR1 SGHDT and CDR2 YYEEEE. This CDR3 comprises 16 residues. V was trimmed by 0 bases and J by 8 bases, leaving 18 bases between them. The CDR3 DNA sequence: TGTGCCAGCAGCTTGGTGGCTGCTTGGCCTCGGGATGAGCAGTTCTTC. Translating it yields CASSLVAAWPRDEQFF.

V is TRBV5-4 and J is TRBJ2-2, with 8 bases identical to TRBD2. The germline CDR1 and CDR2 sequences are SGHNT and YYREEE (reference sequence). J was trimmed by 0 bases and V by 4 bases; bases with no gene match: 2. The CDR3 contains 15 residues. DNA of the CDR3: TGTGCCAGCAGCCTAGCGGGTTCGAACACCGGGGAGCTGTTTTTT. Protein product: CASSLAGSNTGELFF.

The rearrangement links TRBV6-1 to TRBJ1-2; 8 bases are shared with TRBD1. CDR1 is MNHNS and CDR2 is SASEGT in the germline V gene. The V and J ends lost 6 bases and 7 bases, in that order; junction bases with no gene match: 7. This CDR3 is 13 amino acids long. DNA of the CDR3: TGTGCCAGCAGCATTCAGGGGGCGGGTGGCTACACCTTC. It yields the protein CASSIQGAGGYTF.

This clone showed up just a few times. The chain is built from TRBV2 and TRBJ2-7; 14 bases are a match to TRBD2. J gave up 3 bases and V 3 bases, and 1 base lay outside the gene matches. The CDR3 spans 15 residues. CDR1 and CDR2 (germline): SNHLY, FYNNEI. CDR3 DNA: TGTGCCAGCAGTGATGGGACTAGCGGGAGCTACGAGCAGTACTTC. It yields the protein CASSDGTSGSYEQYF.

V gene TRBV5-1 combines with J gene TRBJ2-7; the D is unclear. Trimming left V 0 bases short and J 0 bases short, with 13 bases between. The CDR3 covers 16 residues. The germline CDR1 and CDR2 sequences are SGHRS and YFSETQ. As DNA, the CDR3 is TGCGCCAGCAGCTTGGGGATCACAGTCTACTCCTACGAGCAGTACTTC. Translated: CASSLGITVYSYEQYF.

This clone has only one observation. V usage is TRBV5-1 and J usage is TRBJ2-2; 8 bases are a match to TRBD1. CDR1 and CDR2 from the germline V gene are SGHRS and YFSETQ. CDR3 length: 17 residues. J was trimmed by 3 bases and V by 1 base; bases with no gene match: 8. In nucleotides, the CDR3 is TGCGCCAGCAGCTTGATTGCAGGGGGCGCTGACACCGGGGAGCTGTTTTTT. It translates to CASSLIAGGADTGELFF. The whole variable domain, remainder taken from reference TRBV5-1 and TRBJ2-2, is KAGVTQTPRYLIKTRGQQVTLSCSPISGHRSVSWYQQTPGQGLQFLFEYFSETQRNKGNFPGRFSGRQFSNSRSEMNVSTLELGDSALYLCASSLIAGGADTGELFFGEGSRLTVL.